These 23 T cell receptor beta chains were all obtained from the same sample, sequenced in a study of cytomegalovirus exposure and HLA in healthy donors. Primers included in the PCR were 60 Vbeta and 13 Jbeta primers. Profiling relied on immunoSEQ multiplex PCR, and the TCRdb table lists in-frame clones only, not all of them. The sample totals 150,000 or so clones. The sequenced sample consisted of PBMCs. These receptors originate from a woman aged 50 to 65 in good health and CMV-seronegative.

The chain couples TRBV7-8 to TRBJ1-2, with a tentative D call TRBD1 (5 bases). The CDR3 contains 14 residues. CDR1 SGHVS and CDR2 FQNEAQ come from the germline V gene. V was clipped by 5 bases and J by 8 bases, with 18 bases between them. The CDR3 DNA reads TGTGCCAGCAGCGCATTTACTTCCGGGGGGGGCTACACCTTC. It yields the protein CASSAFTSGGGYTF.

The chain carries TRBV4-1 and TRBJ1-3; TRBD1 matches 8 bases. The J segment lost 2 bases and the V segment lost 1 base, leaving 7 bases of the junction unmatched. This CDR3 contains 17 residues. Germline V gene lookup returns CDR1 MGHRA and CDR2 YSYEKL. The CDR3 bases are TGCGCCAGCAGCCAAGTAGAGCACAGGGGGACTGGAAACACCATATATTTT. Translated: CASSQVEHRGTGNTIYF.

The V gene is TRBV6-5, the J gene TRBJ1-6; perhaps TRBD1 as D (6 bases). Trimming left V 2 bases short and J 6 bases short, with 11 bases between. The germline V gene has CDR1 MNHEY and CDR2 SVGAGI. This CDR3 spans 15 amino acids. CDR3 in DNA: TGTGCCAGCAGTTACGGGAGGGACACTAATTCACCCCTCCACTTT. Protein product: CASSYGRDTNSPLHF.

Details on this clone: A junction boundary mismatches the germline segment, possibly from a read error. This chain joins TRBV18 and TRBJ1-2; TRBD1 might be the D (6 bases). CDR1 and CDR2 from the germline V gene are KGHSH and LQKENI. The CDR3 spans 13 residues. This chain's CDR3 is CASSPPEEQGLLF. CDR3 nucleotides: TGTGCCAGCTCACCACCAGAAGAACAGGGCCTTCTCTTC. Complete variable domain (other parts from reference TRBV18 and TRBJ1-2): NAGVMQNPRHLVRRRGQEARLRCSPMKGHSHVYWYRQLPEEGLKFMVYLQKENIIDESGMPKERFSAEFPKEGPSILRIQQVVRGDSAAYFCASSPPEEQGLLFGSGTRLTVV.

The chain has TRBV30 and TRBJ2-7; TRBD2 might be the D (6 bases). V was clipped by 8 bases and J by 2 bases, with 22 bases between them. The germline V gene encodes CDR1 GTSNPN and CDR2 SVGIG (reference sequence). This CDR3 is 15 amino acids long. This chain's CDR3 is CAGMAGRVPTYEQYF. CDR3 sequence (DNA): TGTGCCGGGATGGCGGGGCGGGTACCTACCTACGAGCAGTACTTC.

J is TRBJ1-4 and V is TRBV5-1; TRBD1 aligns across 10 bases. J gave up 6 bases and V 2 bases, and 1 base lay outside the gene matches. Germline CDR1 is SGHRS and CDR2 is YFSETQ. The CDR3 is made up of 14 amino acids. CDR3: CASSLGTGDEKLFF. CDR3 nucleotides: TGCGCCAGCAGCTTAGGGACAGGGGATGAAAAACTGTTTTTT. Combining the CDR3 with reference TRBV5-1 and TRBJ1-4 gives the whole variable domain KAGVTQTPRYLIKTRGQQVTLSCSPISGHRSVSWYQQTPGQGLQFLFEYFSETQRNKGNFPGRFSGRQFSNSRSEMNVSTLELGDSALYLCASSLGTGDEKLFFGSGTQLSVL.

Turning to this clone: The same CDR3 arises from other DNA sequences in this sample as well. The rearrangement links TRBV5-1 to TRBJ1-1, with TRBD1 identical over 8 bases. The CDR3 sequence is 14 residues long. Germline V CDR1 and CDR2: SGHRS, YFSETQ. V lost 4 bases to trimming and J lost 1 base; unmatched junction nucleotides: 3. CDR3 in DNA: TGCGCCAGCAGCCCCCAGGGGGCGAACACTGAAGCTTTCTTT. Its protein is CASSPQGANTEAFF.

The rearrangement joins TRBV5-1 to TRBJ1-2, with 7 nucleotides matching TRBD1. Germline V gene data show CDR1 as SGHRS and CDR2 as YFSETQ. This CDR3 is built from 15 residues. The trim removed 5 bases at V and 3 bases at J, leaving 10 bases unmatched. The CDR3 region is CASRQQGTGYYGYTF. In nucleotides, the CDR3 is TGCGCCAGCAGGCAACAGGGGACGGGGTACTATGGCTACACCTTC.

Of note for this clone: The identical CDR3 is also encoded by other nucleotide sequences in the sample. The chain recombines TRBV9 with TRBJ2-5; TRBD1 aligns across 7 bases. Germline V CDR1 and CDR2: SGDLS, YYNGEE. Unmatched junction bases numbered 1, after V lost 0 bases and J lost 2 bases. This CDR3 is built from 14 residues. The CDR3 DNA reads TGTGCCAGCAGCGTAGCAGGGGGACAAGAGACCCAGTACTTC. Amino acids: CASSVAGGQETQYF.

CDR3 sequence: CASSQDLQRDGKNIQYF. The CDR3 coding sequence is TGTGCCAGCAGCCAAGATCTTCAGCGGGATGGCAAAAACATTCAGTACTTC. The V call is TRBV4-2, the J call TRBJ2-4; 7 bases fit TRBD2. J gave up 3 bases and V 0 bases, and 8 bases lay outside the gene matches. Germline loops: CDR1 LGHNA, CDR2 YNFKEQ. The CDR3 has 17 residues.

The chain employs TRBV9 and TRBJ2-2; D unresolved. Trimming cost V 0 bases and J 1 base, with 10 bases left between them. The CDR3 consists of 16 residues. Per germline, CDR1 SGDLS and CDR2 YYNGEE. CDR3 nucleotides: TGTGCCAGCAGCGTAGCATTTGCGGTGAACACCGGGGAGCTGTTTTTT. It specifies CASSVAFAVNTGELFF.

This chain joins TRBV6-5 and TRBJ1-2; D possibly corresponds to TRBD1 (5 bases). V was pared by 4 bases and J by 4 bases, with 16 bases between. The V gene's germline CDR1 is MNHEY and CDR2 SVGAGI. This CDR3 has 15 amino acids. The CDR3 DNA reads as TGTGCCAGCAGTTCAACAGGCTTGCCCCTCTATGGCTACACCTTC. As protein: CASSSTGLPLYGYTF.

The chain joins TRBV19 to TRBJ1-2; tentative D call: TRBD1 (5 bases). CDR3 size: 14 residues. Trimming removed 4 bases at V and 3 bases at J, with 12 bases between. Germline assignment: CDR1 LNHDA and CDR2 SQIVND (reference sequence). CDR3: CASSTQGGYYGYTF. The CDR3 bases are TGTGCCAGTAGTACCCAGGGTGGGTACTATGGCTACACCTTC.

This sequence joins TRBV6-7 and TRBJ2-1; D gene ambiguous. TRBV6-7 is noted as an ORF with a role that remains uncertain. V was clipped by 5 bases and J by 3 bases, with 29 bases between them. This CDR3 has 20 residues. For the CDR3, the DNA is TGTGCCAGCAGTGACCCGCCGCCCCGGCGGCCCCCCTGGGTCTACAATGAGCAGTTCTTC. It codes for CASSDPPPRRPPWVYNEQFF.

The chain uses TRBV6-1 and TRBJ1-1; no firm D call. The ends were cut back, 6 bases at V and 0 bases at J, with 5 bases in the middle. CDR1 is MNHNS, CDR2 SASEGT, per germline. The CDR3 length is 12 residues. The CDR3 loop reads CASSRLNTEAFF. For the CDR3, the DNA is TGTGCCAGCAGCCGGTTGAACACTGAAGCTTTCTTT.

CDR3: CASSSGTAEETQYF. CDR3 in DNA: TGCGCCAGCAGCTCCGGGACAGCCGAAGAGACCCAGTACTTC. This chain connects TRBV5-1 to TRBJ2-5; TRBD1 matches 7 bases. J gave up 3 bases and V 3 bases, and 5 bases lay outside the gene matches. This CDR3 has 14 amino acids. Germline CDR1 and CDR2: SGHRS and YFSETQ.

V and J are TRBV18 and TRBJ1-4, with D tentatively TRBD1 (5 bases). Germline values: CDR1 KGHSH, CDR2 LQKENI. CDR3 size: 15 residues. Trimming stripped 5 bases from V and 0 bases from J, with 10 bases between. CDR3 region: CASSELQATNEKLFF. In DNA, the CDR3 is TGTGCCAGCTCAGAACTACAGGCAACTAATGAAAAACTGTTTTTT.

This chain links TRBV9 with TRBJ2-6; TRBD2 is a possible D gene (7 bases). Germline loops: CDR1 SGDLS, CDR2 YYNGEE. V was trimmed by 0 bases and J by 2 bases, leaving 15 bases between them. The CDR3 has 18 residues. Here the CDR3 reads CASSVGGRGWTGANVLTF. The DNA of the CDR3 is TGTGCCAGCAGCGTAGGGGGGCGGGGGTGGACTGGGGCCAACGTCCTGACTTTC.

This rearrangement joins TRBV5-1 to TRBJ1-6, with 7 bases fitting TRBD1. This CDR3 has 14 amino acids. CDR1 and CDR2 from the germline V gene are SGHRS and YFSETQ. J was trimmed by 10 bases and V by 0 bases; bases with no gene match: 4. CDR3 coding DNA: TGCGCCAGCAGCTTGGAGGGACAGATATCACCCCTCCACTTT. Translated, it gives CASSLEGQISPLHF.

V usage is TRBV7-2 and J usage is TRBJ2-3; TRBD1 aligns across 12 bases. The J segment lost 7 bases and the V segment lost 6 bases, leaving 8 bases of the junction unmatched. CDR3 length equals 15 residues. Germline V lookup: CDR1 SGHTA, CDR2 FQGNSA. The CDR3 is CASSKPGQGAYTQYF. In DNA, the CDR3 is TGTGCCAGCAGTAAACCGGGACAGGGGGCTTATACGCAGTATTTT. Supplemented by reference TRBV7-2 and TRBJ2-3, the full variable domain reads GAGVSQSPSNKVTEKGKDVELRCDPISGHTALYWYRQSLGQGLEFLIYFQGNSAPDKSGLPSDRFSAERTGGSVSTLTIQRTQQEDSAVYLCASSKPGQGAYTQYFGPGTRLTVL.

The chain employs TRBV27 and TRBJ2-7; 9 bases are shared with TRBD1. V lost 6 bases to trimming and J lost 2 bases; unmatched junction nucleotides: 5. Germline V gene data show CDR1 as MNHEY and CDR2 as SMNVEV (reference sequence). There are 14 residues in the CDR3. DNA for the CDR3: TGTGCCAGCAGCTTTACAGGGGGCACCTACGAGCAGTACTTC. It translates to CASSFTGGTYEQYF.

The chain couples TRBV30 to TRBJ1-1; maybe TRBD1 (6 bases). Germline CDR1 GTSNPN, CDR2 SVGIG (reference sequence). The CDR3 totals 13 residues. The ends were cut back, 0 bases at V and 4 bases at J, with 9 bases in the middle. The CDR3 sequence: CAWSVGASTEAFF. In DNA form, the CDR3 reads TGTGCCTGGAGTGTGGGGGCTTCCACTGAAGCTTTCTTT.

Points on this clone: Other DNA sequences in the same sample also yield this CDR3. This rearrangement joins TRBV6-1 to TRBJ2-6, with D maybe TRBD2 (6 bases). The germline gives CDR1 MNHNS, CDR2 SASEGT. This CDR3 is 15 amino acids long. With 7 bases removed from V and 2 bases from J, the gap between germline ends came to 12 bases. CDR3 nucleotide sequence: TGTGCCAGCAAGCGGGCGGCGCCTGGGGCCAACGTCCTGACTTTC. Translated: CASKRAAPGANVLTF.